Following are 31 T cell receptor beta chains from one sample sequenced in a study of beta chain features in type 1 diabetes. For these TCRs, the target antigens are not known. General study results and limits: Among patients with Type 1 diabetes, TCRB CDR3s were moderately but significantly shorter in every one of the four CD4+ subsets.

Isolated RNA was reverse transcribed in full, so expressed TCRB transcripts were sequenced. TCRdb keeps only in-frame clones here, not all; method: immunoSEQ multiplex PCR. The sample records more than 550,000 clones, around 15% being singletons. What was sequenced was naive CD4+ T cells from blood. The source of these receptors is a man between 18 and 35 years old with type 1 diabetes.

The rearrangement joins TRBV28 to TRBJ2-1; D might be TRBD2 (6 bases). Germline V gene data show CDR1 as MDHEN and CDR2 as SYDVKM. V lost 5 bases and J lost 8, with 25 bases in between. This CDR3 contains 17 residues. As DNA, the CDR3 is TGTGCCAGCAGTAATCCTTTCGGGCCCGGCGGGACCCATGAGCAGTTCTTC. Translating gives CASSNPFGPGGTHEQFF.

This clone was detected ten times or more. The chain carries TRBV4-2 and TRBJ2-4; 7 positions agree with TRBD1. The CDR3 has 15 residues. Trimming took 5 bases from V and 1 from J; bases not matched to a gene: 5. Germline CDR1 and CDR2: LGHNA and YNFKEQ. CDR3 sequence reads: CASSAAQGAKNIQYF. The CDR3, as DNA: TGTGCCAGCAGCGCCGCACAGGGGGCCAAAAACATTCAGTACTTC.

The table lists this clone with a few counts. The chain is built from TRBV4-3 and TRBJ2-3; D possibly corresponds to TRBD1 (6 bases). This CDR3 spans 19 amino acids. Germline V lookup: CDR1 LGHNA, CDR2 YSLEER. Trimming removed 3 bases at V and 1 base at J, with 23 bases between. The CDR3 DNA reads TGCGCCAGCAGCCAGAATCCCTTAGGGGGAGATGCCCGCACAGATACGCAGTATTTT. Residues: CASSQNPLGGDARTDTQYF.

This clone was seen a single time. The chain combines TRBV6-5 with TRBJ2-1; D call uncertain. With 0 bases removed from V and 5 bases from J, the gap between germline ends came to 5 bases. The CDR3 loop spans 13 amino acids. In germline, CDR1 is MNHEY, CDR2 SVGAGI. CDR3 bases: TGTGCCAGCAGTTACTCTGCCAACAATGAGCAGTTCTTC. Its translation: CASSYSANNEQFF.

This clone was detected a few times. The chain recombines TRBV30 with TRBJ2-1, with D unclear. The germline gives CDR1 GTSNPN, CDR2 SVGIG (reference sequence). There are 12 residues in the CDR3. Trimming removed 3 bases from V and 7 bases from J, with 10 bases in between. This CDR3 is CAWSETRNEQFF. In nucleotides, the CDR3 is TGTGCCTGGAGCGAAACGAGGAATGAGCAGTTCTTC. The complete variable domain, with remaining parts taken from reference TRBV30 and TRBJ2-1, reads SQTIHQWPATLVQPVGSPLSLECTVEGTSNPNLYWYRQAAGRGLQLLFYSVGIGQISSEVPQNLSASRPQDRQFILSSKKLLLSDSGFYLCAWSETRNEQFFGPGTRLTVL.

This clone appeared a few times. This chain links TRBV5-8 with TRBJ2-7, with a tentative D call TRBD2 (5 bases). Trimming stripped 1 base from V and 7 bases from J, with 12 bases between. Germline lookup yields CDR1 SGHTS and CDR2 YDEGEE. CDR3 size: 13 residues. This CDR3 reads CASSLSGSGEQYF. The CDR3 nucleotides read TGTGCCAGCAGCTTGTCGGGGAGTGGGGAGCAGTACTTC.

This clone turned up a few times. This rearrangement joins TRBV4-1 to TRBJ2-1; TRBD2 agrees at 12 bases. The germline gives CDR1 MGHRA, CDR2 YSYEKL. The CDR3 sequence is 17 residues long. Trimming removed 1 base from V and 2 bases from J; junction bases left unmatched: 3. DNA of the CDR3: TGCGCCAGCAGCCAAGTAGCTAGCGGGAGGGCCTACAATGAGCAGTTCTTC. The encoded protein is CASSQVASGRAYNEQFF.

The V call is TRBV6-5, the J call TRBJ2-5; weak D call: TRBD1 (6 bases). V was pared by 0 bases and J by 5 bases, with 16 bases between. Germline values: CDR1 MNHEY, CDR2 SVGAGI. This CDR3 has 16 residues. CDR3: CASSYSSGAGKETQYF. In DNA, the CDR3 is TGTGCCAGCAGTTACTCGTCAGGGGCCGGGAAGGAGACCCAGTACTTC.

The chain joins TRBV30 to TRBJ2-3; no firm D call. Per the germline V gene, CDR1 is GTSNPN and CDR2 is SVGIG (reference sequence). The CDR3 sequence is 14 residues long. V was pared by 0 bases and J by 0 bases, with 7 bases between. As DNA, the CDR3 is TGTGCCTGGAGTGTACACCTCAGCACAGATACGCAGTATTTT. Translated: CAWSVHLSTDTQYF.

The rearrangement links TRBV30 to TRBJ1-6, with D unclear. The germline V and J ends were trimmed by 5 bases and 7 bases, with 24 bases remaining between them. The germline V gene encodes CDR1 GTSNPN and CDR2 SVGIG (reference sequence). The CDR3 has 17 amino acids. CDR3 in amino acids: CAWARRSRRTQNSPLHF. The CDR3 region has the DNA TGTGCCTGGGCGCGGCGCTCTCGAAGGACGCAGAATTCACCCCTCCACTTT. Combining the CDR3 with reference TRBV30 and TRBJ1-6 gives the whole variable domain SQTIHQWPATLVQPVGSPLSLECTVEGTSNPNLYWYRQAAGRGLQLLFYSVGIGQISSEVPQNLSASRPQDRQFILSSKKLLLSDSGFYLCAWARRSRRTQNSPLHFGNGTRLTVT.

The chain uses TRBV27 and TRBJ1-2; a weak D match, TRBD1 (5 bases). The germline CDR1 and CDR2 sequences are MNHEY and SMNVEV (reference sequence). The length of the CDR3 is 14 residues. Trimming pared 6 bases from V and 0 bases from J, leaving 11 bases between. The CDR3 DNA sequence: TGTGCCAGCAGCGACAGCGCTTCTAACTATGGCTACACCTTC. Its translation: CASSDSASNYGYTF.

This clone was recorded a few times. J is TRBJ2-7 and V is TRBV6-5; 11 positions match TRBD1. Trimming at V came to 8 bases and at J to 5 bases, leaving 2 bases not matched to a gene. Per the germline V gene, CDR1 is MNHEY and CDR2 is SVGAGI. The CDR3 is 12 residues long. CDR3 bases: TGTGCCAGCGCGGGACAGGGGGACGAGCAGTACTTC. Translation: CASAGQGDEQYF.

This clone turned up a few times. The V call is TRBV7-2, the J call TRBJ2-2; possible D gene TRBD1, 5 bases. The CDR3 has 16 amino acids. With 5 bases removed from V and 5 bases from J, the gap between germline ends came to 18 bases. Per germline, CDR1 SGHTA and CDR2 FQGNSA. CDR3 DNA: TGTGCCAGCAGCCCTCGGTTAGGGGCAGGGACCGGGGAGCTGTTTTTT. The encoded protein is CASSPRLGAGTGELFF.

The chain combines TRBV29-1 with TRBJ1-5, with D tentatively TRBD1 (6 bases). The V gene's germline CDR1 is SQVTM and CDR2 ANQGSEA. Between the trimmed V and J ends, which lost 6 bases and 5 bases, there was a span of 11 bases. The CDR3 spans 12 residues. CDR3 residues: CSVGAGDQPQHF. CDR3 in DNA: TGCAGCGTCGGGGCAGGGGATCAGCCCCAGCATTTT. The complete variable domain, with remaining parts taken from reference TRBV29-1 and TRBJ1-5, reads SAVISQKPSRDICQRGTSLTIQCQVDSQVTMMFWYRQQPGQSLTLIATANQGSEATYESGFVIDKFPISRPNLTFSTLTVSNMSPEDSSIYLCSVGAGDQPQHFGDGTRLSIL.

In this sample, this clone turned up a few times. Other DNA sequences of this sample code for an identical CDR3. The chain uses TRBV7-9 and TRBJ2-5; 9 bases are a match to TRBD2. CDR1 SEHNR and CDR2 FQNEAQ come from the germline V gene (reference sequence). The CDR3 extends over 13 amino acids. J gave up 5 bases and V 2 bases, and 0 bases lay outside the gene matches. CDR3 sequence (DNA): TGTGCCAGCAGCTTACTAGCGGGGGAGACCCAGTACTTC. This translates into CASSLLAGETQYF.

In this sample, this clone turned up a few times. The chain is built from TRBV7-9 and TRBJ2-3, with D possibly called TRBD1 or TRBD2 (5 bases each). CDR1 is SEHNR and CDR2 is FQNEAQ in the germline V gene (reference sequence). This CDR3 has 18 residues. V gave up 5 bases and J gave up 0 bases, with 21 bases separating them. CDR3 protein: CASSLPLGALASTDTQYF. In nucleotides, the CDR3 is TGTGCCAGCAGCCTACCTCTCGGGGCGCTGGCTAGCACAGATACGCAGTATTTT.

V usage is TRBV11-2 and J usage is TRBJ1-1; D is unresolved. V lost 6 bases to trimming and J lost 3 bases, with 11 bases between them. Per germline, CDR1 SGHAT and CDR2 FQNNGV. CDR3 length: 13 amino acids. CDR3 region: CASSTFRDTEAFF. The CDR3 nucleotides are TGTGCCAGCAGTACATTTCGGGACACTGAAGCTTTCTTT. Full variable domain (remainder filled in from reference TRBV11-2 and TRBJ1-1): EAGVAQSPRYKIIEKRQSVAFWCNPISGHATLYWYQQILGQGPKLLIQFQNNGVVDDSQLPKDRFSAERLKGVDSTLKIQPAKLEDSAVYLCASSTFRDTEAFFGQGTRLTVV.

This clone was counted only a few times. The chain combines TRBV5-1 with TRBJ1-4, with TRBD1 as a possible D gene (5 bases). V was shortened by 1 base and J by 8 bases, with 12 bases between the two germline ends. The CDR3 totals 14 residues. Looked up from germline, CDR1 is SGHRS and CDR2 is YFSETQ. The CDR3 is CASSLSPGGEKLFF. CDR3 in DNA: TGCGCCAGCAGCTTGTCCCCGGGGGGAGAAAAACTGTTTTTT.

V usage is TRBV5-1 and J usage is TRBJ2-1; tentatively, D is TRBD1 (5 bases). This CDR3 region has 13 residues. The germline V gene encodes CDR1 SGHRS and CDR2 YFSETQ. V lost 4 bases and J lost 5, with 10 bases in between. CDR3 DNA sequence: TGCGCCAGCAGCCAGCAGGGTAACAATGAGCAGTTCTTC. It is translated as CASSQQGNNEQFF.

A note on this clone: The sample carries other DNA sequences with the same CDR3. The chain combines TRBV14 with TRBJ1-1, with no clear D. Germline CDR1 SGHDN, CDR2 FVKESK. This CDR3 is built from 13 residues. V lost 1 base to trimming and J lost 0 bases, with 3 bases between them. The CDR3 DNA reads as TGTGCCAGCAGCCAAGTAGTGAACACTGAAGCTTTCTTT. Amino acid sequence: CASSQVVNTEAFF.

This clone has just a few counts. The chain uses TRBV29-1 and TRBJ2-2, with D possibly being TRBD2 (5 bases). This CDR3 contains 14 residues. With 7 bases removed from V and 0 bases from J, the gap between germline ends came to 12 bases. CDR1 and CDR2 from the germline V gene are SQVTM and ANQGSEA. The CDR3 sequence: CSGGSNANTGELFF. CDR3 in DNA: TGCAGCGGCGGGTCCAACGCGAACACCGGGGAGCTGTTTTTT.

This clone has just a few counts. The chain employs TRBV7-9 and TRBJ2-2, with D hard to call. CDR3 length: 16 amino acids. The ends were cut back, 8 bases at V and 1 base at J, with 17 bases in the middle. Germline assignment: CDR1 SEHNR and CDR2 FQNEAQ (reference sequence). The CDR3 DNA reads TGTGCCAGCCTCCCGGGTGCGGCCCTGAACACCGGGGAGCTGTTTTTT. Translated, it gives CASLPGAALNTGELFF.

This clone was seen only a few times. The chain uses TRBV15 and TRBJ1-4; tentatively, D is TRBD1 (5 bases). V lost 0 bases and J lost 8, with 16 bases in between. Germline V CDR1 and CDR2: LNHNV, YYDKDF (reference sequence). The CDR3 sequence is 16 residues long. The CDR3 DNA follows: TGTGCCACCAGCAGAGAGATGGGGCAGCTTGGGGAAAAACTGTTTTTT. Translation gives CATSREMGQLGEKLFF.

The rearrangement joins TRBV6-1 to TRBJ2-6; no firm D call. Trimming stripped 4 bases from V and 0 bases from J, with 13 bases between. The CDR3 extends over 17 amino acids. Germline loops: CDR1 MNHNS, CDR2 SASEGT. In DNA, the CDR3 is TGTGCCAGCAGTGCGAGCAGGCAGTTCTCTGGGGCCAACGTCCTGACTTTC. This gives the protein CASSASRQFSGANVLTF.

The chain links TRBV23-1 to TRBJ2-6; D is possibly TRBD2 (5 bases). TRBV23-1 is labeled an ORF, and its function is uncertain. The CDR3 covers 15 residues. V dropped 6 bases and J dropped 2 bases, with 11 bases sitting between them. The CDR3: CASRPREPGANVLTF. CDR3 coding DNA: TGCGCCAGCAGGCCGAGGGAGCCTGGGGCCAACGTCCTGACTTTC.

The chain employs TRBV10-3 and TRBJ2-5; D is uncertain. The CDR3 totals 12 residues. Germline V CDR1 and CDR2: ENHRY, SYGVKD. V dropped 8 bases and J dropped 2 bases, with 9 bases sitting between them. The CDR3 loop reads CAIAVSQETQYF. The CDR3 DNA follows: TGTGCCATCGCTGTCAGTCAAGAGACCCAGTACTTC.

This clone was counted at least ten times. The chain links TRBV10-3 to TRBJ1-5; D is uncertain. This CDR3 is 12 amino acids long. CDR1 and CDR2 (germline): ENHRY, SYGVKD. The V end lost 2 bases, the J end lost 5 bases, and 4 bases lay between the germline ends. CDR3 nucleotides: TGTGCCATCAGTGAGAGAGATCAGCCCCAGCATTTT. This codes for CAISERDQPQHF.

In its sample, this clone was seen a few times. This chain connects TRBV7-2 to TRBJ1-1; D uncertain. V was trimmed by 4 bases and J by 3 bases, leaving 9 bases between them. CDR1 SGHTA and CDR2 FQGNSA come from the germline V gene. The CDR3 extends over 13 amino acids. Written as DNA, the CDR3 is TGTGCCAGCAGCTCCCGGGGATACACTGAAGCTTTCTTT. Protein sequence: CASSSRGYTEAFF.

The rearrangement uses TRBV7-9 and TRBJ2-7, with TRBD2 identical over 7 bases. Germline V lookup: CDR1 SEHNR, CDR2 FQNEAQ (reference sequence). This CDR3 is built from 14 residues. The trim removed 2 bases at V and 7 bases at J, leaving 8 bases unmatched. The CDR3: CASSLSGTAWEQYF. DNA for the CDR3: TGTGCCAGCAGCTTAAGCGGGACCGCTTGGGAGCAGTACTTC.

The CDR3 bases are TGCGCCAGCAGCCAAGATCATCTTCAGGGTTCACCCCTCCACTTT. As protein: CASSQDHLQGSPLHF. The chain links TRBV4-3 to TRBJ1-6, with D possibly being TRBD1 (5 bases). The CDR3 consists of 15 residues. The V gene lost 0 bases and the J gene lost 9 bases, with 12 bases spanning the gap. Germline V lookup: CDR1 LGHNA, CDR2 YSLEER.

The gene calls are TRBV7-2 and TRBJ2-1, with D perhaps TRBD2 (7 bases). V shed 5 bases and J shed 0 bases, with 20 bases lying between them. The CDR3 consists of 18 residues. Germline V gene sequence: CDR1 SGHTA, CDR2 FQGNSA. The CDR3 DNA reads TGTGCCAGCAGCCCCCGGGGGGCAGTTCTAAGCTCCTACAATGAGCAGTTCTTC. Translating gives CASSPRGAVLSSYNEQFF.